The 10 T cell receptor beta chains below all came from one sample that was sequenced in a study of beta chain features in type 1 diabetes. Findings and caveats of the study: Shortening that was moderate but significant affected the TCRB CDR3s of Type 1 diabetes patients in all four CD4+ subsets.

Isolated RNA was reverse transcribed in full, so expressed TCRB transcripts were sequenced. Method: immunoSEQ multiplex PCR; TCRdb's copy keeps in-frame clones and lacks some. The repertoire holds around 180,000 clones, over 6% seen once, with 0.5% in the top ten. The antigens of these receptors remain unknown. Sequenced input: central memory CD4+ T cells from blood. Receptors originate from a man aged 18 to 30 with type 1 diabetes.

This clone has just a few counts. CDR3 region: CASSSPTWAGEEQFF. The CDR3 region has the DNA TGTGCCAGCAGTTCCCCCACGTGGGCGGGAGAAGAGCAGTTCTTC. The chain links TRBV28 to TRBJ2-1; 7 bases match TRBD2. This CDR3 comprises 15 residues. Germline CDR1 MDHEN, CDR2 SYDVKM. Losses at the gene ends were 4 bases for V and 10 bases for J; bases not matched to a gene: 13.

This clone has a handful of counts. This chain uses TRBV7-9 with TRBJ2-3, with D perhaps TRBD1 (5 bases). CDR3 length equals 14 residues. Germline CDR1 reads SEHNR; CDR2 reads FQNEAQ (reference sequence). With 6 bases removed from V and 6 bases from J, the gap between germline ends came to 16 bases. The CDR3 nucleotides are TGTGCCAGCAGTGGGGCTCTCAAAAGGGATACGCAGTATTTT. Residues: CASSGALKRDTQYF.

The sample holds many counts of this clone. The CDR3 loop reads CASRRVGTEAFF. CDR3 DNA: TGTGCCAGCAGGAGGGTGGGGACTGAAGCTTTCTTT. The rearrangement links TRBV2 to TRBJ1-1; D call uncertain. Germline CDR1 reads SNHLY; CDR2 reads FYNNEI. With 6 bases removed from V and 5 bases from J, the gap between germline ends came to 10 bases. There are 12 residues in the CDR3.

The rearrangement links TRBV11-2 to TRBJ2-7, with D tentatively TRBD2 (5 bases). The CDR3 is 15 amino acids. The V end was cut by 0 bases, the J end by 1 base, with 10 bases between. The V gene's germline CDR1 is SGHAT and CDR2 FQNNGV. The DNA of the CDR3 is TGTGCCAGCAGCTTAGATCCTAGCAGTTCCTACGAGCAGTACTTC. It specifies CASSLDPSSSYEQYF.

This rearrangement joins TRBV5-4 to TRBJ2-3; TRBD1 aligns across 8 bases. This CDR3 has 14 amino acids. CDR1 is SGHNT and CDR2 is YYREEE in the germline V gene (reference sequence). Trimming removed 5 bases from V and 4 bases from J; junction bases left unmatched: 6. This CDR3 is CASRQTGASDTQYF. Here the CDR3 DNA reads TGTGCCAGCAGGCAGACAGGGGCGTCAGATACGCAGTATTTT.

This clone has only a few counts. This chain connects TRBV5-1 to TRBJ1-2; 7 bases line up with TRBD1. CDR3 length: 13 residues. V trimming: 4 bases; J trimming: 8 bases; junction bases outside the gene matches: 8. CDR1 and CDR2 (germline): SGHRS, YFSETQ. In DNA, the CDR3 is TGCGCCAGCAGCCCTGACAGGGCCCAGGGCTACACCTTC. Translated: CASSPDRAQGYTF. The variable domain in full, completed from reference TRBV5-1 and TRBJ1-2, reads KAGVTQTPRYLIKTRGQQVTLSCSPISGHRSVSWYQQTPGQGLQFLFEYFSETQRNKGNFPGRFSGRQFSNSRSEMNVSTLELGDSALYLCASSPDRAQGYTFGSGTRLTVV.

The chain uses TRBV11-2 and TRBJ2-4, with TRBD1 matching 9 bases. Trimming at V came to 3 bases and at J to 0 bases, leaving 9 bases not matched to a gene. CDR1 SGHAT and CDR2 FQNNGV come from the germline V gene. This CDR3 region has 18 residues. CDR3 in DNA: TGTGCCAGCAGCTTGCACGGGACAGGGAGTATAGCCAAAAACATTCAGTACTTC. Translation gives CASSLHGTGSIAKNIQYF.

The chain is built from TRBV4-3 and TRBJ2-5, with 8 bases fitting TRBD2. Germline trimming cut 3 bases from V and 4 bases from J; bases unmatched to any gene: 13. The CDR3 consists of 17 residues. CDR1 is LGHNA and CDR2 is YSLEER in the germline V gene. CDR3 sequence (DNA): TGCGCCAGCAGCCAGGGCCCAGGAGCGGGGGCGACAGAGACCCAGTACTTC. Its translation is CASSQGPGAGATETQYF.

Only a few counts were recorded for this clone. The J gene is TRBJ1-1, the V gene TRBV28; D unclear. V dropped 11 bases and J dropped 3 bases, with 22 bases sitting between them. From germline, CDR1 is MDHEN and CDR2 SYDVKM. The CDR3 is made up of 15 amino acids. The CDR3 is CARGRRRPVYTEAFF. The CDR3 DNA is TGTGCCCGCGGGAGGAGGAGGCCCGTCTACACTGAAGCTTTCTTT. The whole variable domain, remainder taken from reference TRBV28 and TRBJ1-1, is DVKVTQSSRYLVKRTGEKVFLECVQDMDHENMFWYRQDPGLGLRLIYFSYDVKMKEKGDIPEGYSVSREKKERFSLILESASTNQTSMYLCARGRRRPVYTEAFFGQGTRLTVV.

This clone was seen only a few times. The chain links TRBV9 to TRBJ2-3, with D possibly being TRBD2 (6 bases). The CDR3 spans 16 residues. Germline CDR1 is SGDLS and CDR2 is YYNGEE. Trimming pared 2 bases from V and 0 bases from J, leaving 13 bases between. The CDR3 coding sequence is TGTGCCAGCAGCGTGGAGTACGGGGGAAGCACAGATACGCAGTATTTT. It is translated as CASSVEYGGSTDTQYF.